A single sample gave rise to the 22 T cell receptor beta chains below, sequenced in a study of T cell repertoires in cytomegalovirus infection. Each CDR3 protein gets one entry after TCRdb re-called the reads with MiXCR. The repertoire holds some 300,000 distinct CDR3 sequences, with approximately 10% as singletons. What was sequenced was PBMCs. The source is a human donor in good health (CMV status not recorded). Some clones in this sample may be carry-over from other donors' samples.

The chain employs TRBV29-1 and TRBJ2-3, with 9 bases lining up with TRBD1. With 4 bases clipped from V and 1 base from J, the junction kept 3 bases outside the gene matches. The CDR3 has 14 residues. Germline V gives CDR1 SQVTM, CDR2 ANQGSEA. This CDR3 is CSVGRDRGTDTQYF. CDR3 sequence (DNA): TGCAGCGTTGGCCGGGACAGGGGCACAGATACGCAGTATTTT.

At least ten counts were recorded for this clonotype. J is TRBJ2-4 and V is TRBV12-5, with D unresolved. CDR3 length: 11 amino acids. Germline CDR1 LGHNT, CDR2 FRNRAP. Trimming pared 3 bases from V and 6 bases from J, leaving 3 bases between. Here the CDR3 reads CASGFVNIQYF. The CDR3 bases are TGTGCTAGTGGTTTTGTAAACATTCAGTACTTC.

This clonotype came up many times. The chain links TRBV28 to TRBJ2-5, with D perhaps TRBD2 (5 bases). The V gene's germline CDR1 is MDHEN and CDR2 SYDVKM. Trimming cost V 6 bases and J 5 bases, with 16 bases left between them. The CDR3 sequence is 14 residues long. The CDR3 is CASSAEEIRETQYF. CDR3 DNA sequence: TGTGCCAGCAGCGCGGAGGAGATCCGTGAGACCCAGTACTTC.

This clonotype was observed many times. The chain recombines TRBV28 with TRBJ2-7, with D perhaps given as TRBD1 or TRBD2 (6 bases each). CDR1 and CDR2 (germline): MDHEN, SYDVKM. The CDR3 extends over 11 amino acids. Trimming cost V 6 bases and J 7 bases, with 10 bases left between them. This chain's CDR3 is CASSRGQEQYV. The CDR3 bases are TGTGCCAGCAGCCGGGGGCAAGAGCAGTACGTC.

In this sample, this clonotype turned up many times. The chain links TRBV7-9 to TRBJ2-5; D gene uncertain. The CDR3 spans 14 residues. Germline values: CDR1 SEHNR, CDR2 FQNEAQ (reference sequence). Trimming pared 5 bases from V and 2 bases from J, leaving 12 bases between. The CDR3 region is CASSPRTYQETQYF. CDR3 nucleotides: TGTGCCAGCAGCCCCCGGACCTATCAAGAGACCCAGTACTTC.

This clonotype was counted many times. The chain combines TRBV6-2 or TRBV6-3 with TRBJ2-5; 13 bases line up with TRBD2. With V trimmed by 6 bases and J by 4 bases, 5 bases remained unmatched. Germline CDR1 reads MNHEY; CDR2 reads SVGEGT. This CDR3 has 15 amino acids. The CDR3 sequence: CASSSGLAGRETQYF. In DNA, the CDR3 is TGTGCCAGCAGCTCGGGACTAGCGGGAAGAGAGACCCAGTACTTC.

In its sample, this clonotype was seen many times. V gene TRBV12-3 or TRBV12-4 combines with J gene TRBJ1-1; D is ambiguous. This CDR3 has 14 amino acids. V dropped 5 bases and J dropped 6 bases, with 16 bases sitting between them. CDR3 residues: CASSPLTGSPEAFF. The CDR3, as DNA: TGTGCCAGCAGTCCCCTTACCGGGTCACCTGAAGCTTTCTTT.

This clonotype was counted many times. The rearrangement uses TRBV6-2 or TRBV6-3 and TRBJ1-1; weak D call: TRBD1 (6 bases). Germline CDR1 is MNHEY and CDR2 is SVGEGT. This CDR3 has 14 amino acids. The V end lost 6 bases, the J end lost 0 bases, and 11 bases lay between the germline ends. The CDR3 coding sequence is TGTGCCAGCAGCGAACAGGGCATGAACACTGAAGCTTTCTTT. Its translation is CASSEQGMNTEAFF.

This clonotype appeared many times. V is TRBV7-2 and J is TRBJ2-7; 8 bases match TRBD1. With 4 bases clipped from V and 3 bases from J, the junction kept 8 bases outside the gene matches. In germline, CDR1 is SGHTA, CDR2 FQGNSA. The CDR3 is 15 amino acids. The chain's CDR3 is CASSSQPGTGYEQYF. The CDR3 DNA follows: TGTGCCAGCAGCTCACAGCCCGGGACAGGCTACGAGCAGTACTTC.

In its sample, this clonotype was seen many times. The chain is built from TRBV6-2 or TRBV6-3 and TRBJ2-1, with D possibly being TRBD1 (5 bases). Trimming shortened V by 8 bases and J by 6 bases, and 11 bases separated the two germline ends. Per germline, CDR1 MNHEY and CDR2 SVGEGT. This CDR3 contains 12 residues. This CDR3 reads CASQGLGNEQFF. CDR3 sequence (DNA): TGTGCCAGCCAGGGTCTAGGCAATGAGCAGTTCTTC.

This clonotype showed up just a few times. The CDR3 is CSAREVGRLNTEAFF. In DNA, the CDR3 is TGCAGTGCTAGAGAAGTGGGACGGTTGAACACTGAAGCTTTCTTT. V and J are TRBV20-1 and TRBJ1-1; the D gene is possibly TRBD1 (5 bases). Per the germline V gene, CDR1 is DFQATT and CDR2 is SNEGSKA (reference sequence). V lost 0 bases, J lost 0 bases, and 11 bases lay in between. The CDR3 is 15 residues long.

In its sample, this clonotype was seen many times. V usage is TRBV6-2 or TRBV6-3 and J usage is TRBJ2-5; either TRBD1 or TRBD2 may supply D (6 bases each). Germline loops: CDR1 MNHEY, CDR2 SVGEGT. The CDR3 loop spans 14 amino acids. Deletions cut 7 bases from V and 5 bases from J, with 17 bases between. As DNA, the CDR3 is TGTGCCAGCACTCGGGGGCAGGCGGTGGAGACCCAGTACTTC. This translates into CASTRGQAVETQYF.

This clonotype appeared many times. This rearrangement joins TRBV28 to TRBJ2-5; TRBD1 agrees at 7 bases. The CDR3 contains 14 residues. The ends lost 4 bases at V and 2 bases at J; junction bases unmatched: 4. CDR1 MDHEN and CDR2 SYDVKM come from the germline V gene. CDR3 nucleotides: TGTGCCAGCAGTTCGGGACAGAGACAAGAGACCCAGTACTTC. Protein: CASSSGQRQETQYF.

This clonotype was found many times. The rearrangement links TRBV10-3 to TRBJ2-6; D might be TRBD2 (6 bases). Germline V CDR1 and CDR2: ENHRY, SYGVKD. The CDR3 sequence is 16 residues long. V gave up 0 bases and J gave up 1 base, with 7 bases separating them. The CDR3 is CAISESAGSGANVLTF. The CDR3 region has the DNA TGTGCCATCAGTGAGTCTGCGGGGTCTGGGGCCAACGTCCTGACTTTC.

This clonotype was seen a few times. The chain carries TRBV20-1 and TRBJ1-6; TRBD1 aligns across 7 bases. J lost 5 bases, V lost 3 bases, and 4 bases had no gene match. Germline CDR1 DFQATT, CDR2 SNEGSKA (reference sequence). This CDR3 contains 14 residues. Here the CDR3 reads CSARGDRDNSPLHF. As DNA, the CDR3 is TGCAGTGCTAGGGGAGACAGGGATAATTCACCCCTCCACTTT.

The chain joins TRBV29-1 to TRBJ2-5; 15 nucleotides match TRBD2. The germline CDR1 and CDR2 sequences are SQVTM and ANQGSEA. The CDR3 runs 16 residues. The V and J ends lost 6 bases and 4 bases, in that order; junction bases with no gene match: 9. The CDR3 sequence is CSVLGTSGGIRETQYF. As DNA, the CDR3 is TGCAGCGTCCTCGGGACTAGCGGGGGGATACGAGAGACCCAGTACTTC.

This clonotype was picked up many times. V gene TRBV6-2 or TRBV6-3 combines with J gene TRBJ2-5; D is possibly TRBD2 (6 bases). The V and J ends lost 0 bases and 4 bases respectively, with 9 bases between them. CDR1 and CDR2 (germline): MNHEY, SVGEGT. This CDR3 is built from 14 residues. CDR3: CASSYSGGGETQYF. DNA for the CDR3: TGTGCCAGCAGTTACTCCGGGGGAGGAGAGACCCAGTACTTC.

In this sample, this clonotype turned up many times. This chain uses TRBV10-3 with TRBJ2-2, with 7 bases fitting TRBD1. The ends lost 3 bases at V and 9 bases at J; junction bases unmatched: 13. The CDR3 loop spans 16 amino acids. CDR1 ENHRY and CDR2 SYGVKD come from the germline V gene. The CDR3 here is CAISDQRTGESRELFF. The DNA of the CDR3 is TGTGCCATCAGTGACCAACGAACAGGGGAGTCGAGGGAGCTGTTTTTT.

Ten or more counts support this clonotype. V gene TRBV28 combines with J gene TRBJ2-5; 11 bases align to TRBD2. CDR1 is MDHEN and CDR2 is SYDVKM in the germline V gene. Trimming took 3 bases from V and 3 from J; bases not matched to a gene: 9. The CDR3 extends over 17 amino acids. In DNA form, the CDR3 reads TGTGCCAGCAGTTTTCCCCCTAGCGGGGGGAAAAAAGAGACCCAGTACTTC. Its translation is CASSFPPSGGKKETQYF.

This clonotype came up many times. The CDR3 loop is CSVPGAGDTEAFF. The CDR3 DNA reads as TGCAGCGTCCCGGGGGCCGGGGACACTGAAGCTTTCTTT. The chain uses TRBV29-1 and TRBJ1-1; the D gene is possibly TRBD1 (6 bases). Germline V gene lookup returns CDR1 SQVTM and CDR2 ANQGSEA. V lost 6 bases and J lost 3, with 14 bases in between. The CDR3 loop spans 13 amino acids. The full variable domain, completed using reference TRBV29-1 and TRBJ1-1, is SAVISQKPSRDICQRGTSLTIQCQVDSQVTMMFWYRQQPGQSLTLIATANQGSEATYESGFVIDKFPISRPNLTFSTLTVSNMSPEDSSIYLCSVPGAGDTEAFFGQGTRLTVV.

This clonotype was seen more than once but under ten times. This rearrangement joins TRBV29-1 to TRBJ2-3; no reliable D call. CDR1 is SQVTM and CDR2 is ANQGSEA in the germline V gene. The V end was cut by 3 bases, the J end by 0 bases, with 13 bases between. The length of the CDR3 is 15 residues. The CDR3 region is CSVEDTRSSTDTQYF. The CDR3, as DNA: TGCAGCGTTGAGGATACACGGTCTAGCACAGATACGCAGTATTTT.

This clonotype was recorded many times. This chain links TRBV27 with TRBJ2-2; D is undetermined. In germline, CDR1 is MNHEY, CDR2 SMNVEV (reference sequence). This CDR3 spans 16 amino acids. Trimming removed 3 bases at V and 2 bases at J, with 13 bases between. CDR3 residues: CASSLSRAANTGELFF. CDR3 nucleotide sequence: TGTGCCAGCAGTTTGAGTCGGGCAGCTAACACCGGGGAGCTGTTTTTT.